What follows are 8 T cell receptor beta chains derived from one specimen sequenced in a study of beta chain features in type 1 diabetes. Study-wide results and caveats: Type 1 diabetes patients had TCRB CDR3s that were shorter (moderately but significantly so) in all four CD4+ subsets.

Sequenced material consisted of expressed TCRB transcripts (all of the isolated RNA was reverse transcribed). The protocol was immunoSEQ multiplex PCR, while the TCRdb copy is restricted to in-frame clones and leaves out a portion. The sample contains more than 250,000 clones, about 20% of which appear only once. These receptors are not linked to any known antigen. The source material was naive CD4+ T cells from blood. The receptor source for this set is a woman between 35 and 50 years old with type 1 diabetes.

The V and J genes are TRBV18 and TRBJ2-4, with no clear D. The germline CDR1 and CDR2 sequences are KGHSH and LQKENI. The CDR3 runs 13 residues. V was shortened by 2 bases and J by 6 bases, with 8 bases between the two germline ends. CDR3 sequence reads: CASSPERLNIQYF. The CDR3 nucleotides are TGTGCCAGCTCACCAGAGAGACTAAACATTCAGTACTTC.

The chain uses TRBV12-5 and TRBJ2-2, with 10 bases identical to TRBD1. The germline V gene has CDR1 LGHNT and CDR2 FRNRAP. After removal of 7 bases from V and 3 bases from J, the junction contained 5 bases not matched to a gene. This CDR3 contains 15 residues. This chain's CDR3 is CASALDRGDTGELFF. CDR3 DNA: TGTGCTAGTGCCCTGGACAGGGGGGACACCGGGGAGCTGTTTTTT.

CDR3 coding DNA: TGCGCCAGCAGTCGACAGGGGTACGACACCGGGGAGCTGTTTTTT. Its translation is CASSRQGYDTGELFF. V is TRBV5-1 and J is TRBJ2-2; 8 bases are shared with TRBD1. Trimming at V came to 5 bases and at J to 3 bases, leaving 6 bases not matched to a gene. The V gene's germline CDR1 is SGHRS and CDR2 YFSETQ. The CDR3 sequence is 15 residues long.

The chain is built from TRBV7-2 and TRBJ2-7, with D possibly matching TRBD2 (5 bases). This CDR3 spans 15 amino acids. Deletions cut 3 bases from V and 4 bases from J, with 16 bases between. Germline CDR1 and CDR2: SGHTA and FQGNSA. CDR3 nucleotides: TGTGCCAGCAGCTTCGGCGCTGAGACTATTTACGAGCAGTACTTC. Its protein is CASSFGAETIYEQYF.

This clone was seen only a few times. The sample contains more than one DNA sequence encoding this CDR3. The chain joins TRBV28 to TRBJ2-5, with D unclear. The CDR3 extends over 12 amino acids. Trimming stripped 1 base from V and 5 bases from J, with 5 bases between. CDR1 and CDR2 (germline): MDHEN, SYDVKM. The CDR3 DNA follows: TGTGCCAGCAGTTTATCAGTGGAGACCCAGTACTTC. Amino acid sequence: CASSLSVETQYF.

This clone came up a few times. The chain employs TRBV13 and TRBJ2-7; 10 bases agree with TRBD2. J was trimmed by 1 base and V by 3 bases; bases with no gene match: 3. This CDR3 is 15 amino acids long. Germline-derived CDR1 and CDR2 are PRHDT and FYEKMQ (reference sequence). The chain's CDR3 is CASSLETSGSYEQYF. The CDR3 bases are TGTGCCAGCAGCTTGGAGACTAGCGGGTCCTACGAGCAGTACTTC. Drawing the rest from reference TRBV13 and TRBJ2-7, the complete variable domain is AAGVIQSPRHLIKEKRETATLKCYPIPRHDTVYWYQQGPGQDPQFLISFYEKMQSDKGSIPDRFSAQQFSDYHSELNMSSLELGDSALYFCASSLETSGSYEQYFGPGTRLTVT.

The chain couples TRBV28 to TRBJ2-5, with D possibly TRBD1 on 7 matching bases. The germline V and J ends were trimmed by 7 bases and 1 base, with 13 bases remaining between them. This CDR3 contains 14 residues. The germline V gene has CDR1 MDHEN and CDR2 SYDVKM. CDR3 amino acids: CASTPGGSQETQYF. CDR3 coding DNA: TGTGCCAGCACCCCAGGGGGGTCCCAAGAGACCCAGTACTTC.

This clone has only a few counts. The chain recombines TRBV6-1 with TRBJ2-3; D is unresolved. V dropped 2 bases and J dropped 9 bases, with 6 bases sitting between them. The length of the CDR3 is 11 residues. In germline, CDR1 is MNHNS, CDR2 SASEGT. In DNA form, the CDR3 reads TGTGCCAGCAGTGAACCGCAGACGCAGTATTTT. This codes for CASSEPQTQYF.